The rows below give T cell receptor beta chains drawn from one sample of a study of T cells after yellow fever vaccination. Via MiXCR, TCRdb re-called the 5' RACE reads, giving one row per CDR3 protein. The table shows approximately 27,000 distinct CDR3 sequences, with approximately 5% occurring only once. The sample was PBMCs, either bulk or a sorted T-cell subset (CD4+, CD8+, memory, or dextramer-sorted; not recorded which), taken 15 days after the yellow fever booster vaccination. Receptors originate from a man aged 25 to 40 who received the YFV17D yellow fever vaccine. Both conserved end residues are trimmed from each CDR3. The order of the fields is V gene, J gene, D gene, CDR3 protein. A D gene is named only where the DNA matches it firmly.

>TRBV28|TRBJ2-1|TRBD2
ASSPAGLAGRDEQF
>TRBV5-5|TRBJ2-7|NA
ASSWSGGDSYEQY
>TRBV20-1|TRBJ2-1|NA
SATRSYNEQF
>TRBV29-1|TRBJ1-2|NA
SVDGADSSGYT
>TRBV5-1|TRBJ2-7|NA
ASSYDSYEQY
>TRBV4-3|TRBJ2-7|TRBD1
ASSGTQGAGEQY
>TRBV7-8|TRBJ2-3|NA
ASSLLAVVGDTQY
>TRBV20-1|TRBJ2-7|NA
CAGGGQGGSPSYEQY
>TRBV3-1|TRBJ2-2|NA
ASNPGRTGELF
>TRBV3-1|TRBJ1-1|NA
ASSQDYDLPEAF
>TRBV28|TRBJ2-7|TRBD1
ASISGQSIHEQY
>TRBV5-1|TRBJ2-5|TRBD2
ASSPPPLASETQY
>TRBV6-2/TRBV6-3|TRBJ2-1|TRBD2
ASSWSRTSGRGTYNEQF
>TRBV27|TRBJ1-4|NA
ASSSTWGDNEKLF